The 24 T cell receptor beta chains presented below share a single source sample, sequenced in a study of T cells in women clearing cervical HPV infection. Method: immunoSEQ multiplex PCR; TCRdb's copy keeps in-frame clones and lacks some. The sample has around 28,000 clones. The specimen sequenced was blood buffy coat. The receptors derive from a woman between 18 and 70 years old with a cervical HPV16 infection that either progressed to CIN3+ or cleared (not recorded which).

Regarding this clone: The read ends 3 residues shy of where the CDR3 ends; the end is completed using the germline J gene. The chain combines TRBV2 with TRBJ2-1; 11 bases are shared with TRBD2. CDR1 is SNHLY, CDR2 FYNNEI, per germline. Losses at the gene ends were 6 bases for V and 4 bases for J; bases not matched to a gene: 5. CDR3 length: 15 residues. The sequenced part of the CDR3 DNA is TGTGCCAGCAGCGCCGGGACTAGCGGTTACAATGAG. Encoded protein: CASSAGTSGYNE. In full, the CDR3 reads CASSAGTSGYNEQFF.

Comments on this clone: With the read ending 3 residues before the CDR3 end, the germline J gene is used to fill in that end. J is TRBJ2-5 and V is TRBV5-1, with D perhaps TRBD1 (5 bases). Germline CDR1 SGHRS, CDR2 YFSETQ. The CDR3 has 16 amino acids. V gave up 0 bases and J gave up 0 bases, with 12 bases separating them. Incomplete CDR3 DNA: TGCGCCAGCAGCTTGGGCCTTGGGGCAGACCAAGAGACC. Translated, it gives CASSLGLGADQET. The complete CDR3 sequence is CASSLGLGADQETQYF.

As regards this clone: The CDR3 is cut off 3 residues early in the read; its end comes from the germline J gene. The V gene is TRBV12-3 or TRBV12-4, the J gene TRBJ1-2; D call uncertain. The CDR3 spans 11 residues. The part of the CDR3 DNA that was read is TGTGCCAGCAGCTTTGAAGGGGGC. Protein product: CASSFEGG. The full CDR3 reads CASSFEGGYTF.

CDR3 bases read: TGTGCCAGTAGAGGGGGAACTAATGAAAAA. It is translated as CASRGGTNEK. From start to end, the CDR3 is CASRGGTNEKLFF. The V gene is TRBV19, the J gene TRBJ1-4, with D perhaps TRBD1 (6 bases). The read ends 3 residues early relative to the CDR3; the germline J gene fills the gap. There are 13 residues in the CDR3. Germline V lookup: CDR1 LNHDA, CDR2 SQIVND (reference sequence). The V end was cut by 6 bases, the J end by 1 base, with 6 bases between.

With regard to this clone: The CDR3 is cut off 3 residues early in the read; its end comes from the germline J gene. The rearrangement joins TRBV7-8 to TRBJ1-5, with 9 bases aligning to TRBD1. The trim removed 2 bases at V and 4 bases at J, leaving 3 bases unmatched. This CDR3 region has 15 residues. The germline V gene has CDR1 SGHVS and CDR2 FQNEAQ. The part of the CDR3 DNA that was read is TGTGCCAGCAGCTTACTGACAGGGGGAAATCAGCCC. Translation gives CASSLLTGGNQP. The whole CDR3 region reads CASSLLTGGNQPQHF.

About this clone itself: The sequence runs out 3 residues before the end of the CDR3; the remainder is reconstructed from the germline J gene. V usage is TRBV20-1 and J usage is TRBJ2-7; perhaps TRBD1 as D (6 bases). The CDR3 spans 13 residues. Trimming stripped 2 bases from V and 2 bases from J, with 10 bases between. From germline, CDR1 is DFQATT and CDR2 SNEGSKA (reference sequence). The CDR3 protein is CSARRDTAYEQYF. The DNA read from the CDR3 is TGCAGTGCTAGACGGGACACGGCCTACGAG.

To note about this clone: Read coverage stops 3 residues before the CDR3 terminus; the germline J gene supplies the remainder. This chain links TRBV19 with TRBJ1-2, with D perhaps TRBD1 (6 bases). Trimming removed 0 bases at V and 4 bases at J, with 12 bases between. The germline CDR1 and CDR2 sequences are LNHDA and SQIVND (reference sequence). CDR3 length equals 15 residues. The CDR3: CASSIEGSGAYGYTF. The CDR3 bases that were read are TGTGCCAGTAGTATAGAAGGTTCAGGGGCCTATGGC.

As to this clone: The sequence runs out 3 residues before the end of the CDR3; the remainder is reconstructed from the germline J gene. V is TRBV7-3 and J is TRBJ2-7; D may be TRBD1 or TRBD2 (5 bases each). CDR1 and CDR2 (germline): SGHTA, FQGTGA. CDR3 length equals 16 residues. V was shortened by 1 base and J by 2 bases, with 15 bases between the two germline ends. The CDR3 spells CASSLSAAQGAYEQYF. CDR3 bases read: TGTGCCAGCAGCTTAAGCGCGGCGCAGGGAGCCTACGAG.

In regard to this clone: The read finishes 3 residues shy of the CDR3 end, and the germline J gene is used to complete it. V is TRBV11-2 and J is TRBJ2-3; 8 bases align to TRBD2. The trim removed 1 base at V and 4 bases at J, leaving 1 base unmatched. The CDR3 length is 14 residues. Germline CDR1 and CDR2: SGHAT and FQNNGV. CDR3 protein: CASSLAGGADTQYF. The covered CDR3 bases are TGTGCCAGCAGCTTAGCGGGGGGGGCAGATACG.

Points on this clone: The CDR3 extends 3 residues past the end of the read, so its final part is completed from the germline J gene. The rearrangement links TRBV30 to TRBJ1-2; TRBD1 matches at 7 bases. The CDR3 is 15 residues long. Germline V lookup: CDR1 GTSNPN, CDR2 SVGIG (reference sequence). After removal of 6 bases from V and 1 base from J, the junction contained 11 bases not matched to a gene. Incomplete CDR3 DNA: TGTGCCTGCTCACGGGACAGCTATTTTAACTATGGC. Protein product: CACSRDSYFNYG. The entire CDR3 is CACSRDSYFNYGYTF.

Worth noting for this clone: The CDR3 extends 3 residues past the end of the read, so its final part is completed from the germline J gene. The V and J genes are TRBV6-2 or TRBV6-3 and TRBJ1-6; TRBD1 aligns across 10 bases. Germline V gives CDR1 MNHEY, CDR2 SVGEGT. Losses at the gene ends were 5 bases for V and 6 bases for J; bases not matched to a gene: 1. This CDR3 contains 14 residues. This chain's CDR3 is CASSGDRGNSPLHF. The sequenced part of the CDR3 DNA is TGTGCCAGCAGTGGGGACAGGGGTAATTCACCC.

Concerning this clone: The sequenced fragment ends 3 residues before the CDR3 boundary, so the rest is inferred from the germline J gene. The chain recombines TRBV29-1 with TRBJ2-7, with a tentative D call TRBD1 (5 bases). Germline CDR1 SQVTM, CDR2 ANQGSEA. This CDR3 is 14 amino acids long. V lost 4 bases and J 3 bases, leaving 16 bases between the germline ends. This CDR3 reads CSVVEGATRYEQYF. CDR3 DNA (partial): TGCAGCGTTGTGGAAGGGGCAACACGCTACGAG.

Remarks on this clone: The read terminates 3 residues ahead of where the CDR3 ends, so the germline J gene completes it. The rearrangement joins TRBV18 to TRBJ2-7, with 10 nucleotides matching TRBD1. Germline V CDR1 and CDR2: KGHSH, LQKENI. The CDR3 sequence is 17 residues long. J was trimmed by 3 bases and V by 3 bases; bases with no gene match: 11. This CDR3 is CASSPGLRDRGDYEQYF. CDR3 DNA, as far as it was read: TGTGCCAGCTCACCTGGCCTCCGGGACAGGGGCGACTACGAG.

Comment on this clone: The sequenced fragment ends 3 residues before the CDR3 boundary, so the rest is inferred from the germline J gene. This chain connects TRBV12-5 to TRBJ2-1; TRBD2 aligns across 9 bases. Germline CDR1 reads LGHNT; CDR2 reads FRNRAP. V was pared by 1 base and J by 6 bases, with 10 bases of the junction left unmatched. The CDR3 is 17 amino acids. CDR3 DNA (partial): TGTGCTAGTGGTTTGGCGGGACTAGCCGATACCTTCAATGAG. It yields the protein CASGLAGLADTFNE. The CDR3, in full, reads CASGLAGLADTFNEQFF. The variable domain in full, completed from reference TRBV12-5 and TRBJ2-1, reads DARVTQTPRHKVTEMGQEVTMRCQPILGHNTVFWYRQTMMQGLELLAYFRNRAPLDDSGMPKDRFSAEMPDATLATLKIQPSEPRDSAVYFCASGLAGLADTFNEQFFGPGTRLTVL.

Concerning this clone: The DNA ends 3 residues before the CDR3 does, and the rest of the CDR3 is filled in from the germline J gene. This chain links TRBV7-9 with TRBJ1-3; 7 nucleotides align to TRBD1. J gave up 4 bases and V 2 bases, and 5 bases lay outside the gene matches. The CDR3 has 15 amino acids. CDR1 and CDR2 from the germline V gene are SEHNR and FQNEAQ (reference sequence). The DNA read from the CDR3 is TGTGCCAGCAGCTTAACCGGGACAGCCGGAAACACC. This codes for CASSLTGTAGNT. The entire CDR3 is CASSLTGTAGNTIYF.

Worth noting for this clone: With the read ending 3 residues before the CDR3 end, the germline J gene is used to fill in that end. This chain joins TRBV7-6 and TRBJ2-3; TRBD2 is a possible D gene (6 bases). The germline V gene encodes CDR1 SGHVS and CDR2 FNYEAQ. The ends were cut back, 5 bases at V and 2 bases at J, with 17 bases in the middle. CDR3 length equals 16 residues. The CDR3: CASSGGTWGDTDTQYF. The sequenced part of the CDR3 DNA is TGTGCCAGCAGCGGGGGGACTTGGGGGGACACAGATACG.

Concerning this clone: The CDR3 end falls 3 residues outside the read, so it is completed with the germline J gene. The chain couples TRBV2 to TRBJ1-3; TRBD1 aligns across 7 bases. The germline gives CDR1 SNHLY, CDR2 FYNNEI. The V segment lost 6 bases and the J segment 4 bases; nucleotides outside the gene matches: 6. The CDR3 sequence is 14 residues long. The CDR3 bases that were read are TGTGCCAGCAGGCGGACAGGAGAGGGAAACACC. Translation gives CASRRTGEGNT. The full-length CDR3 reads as CASRRTGEGNTIYF. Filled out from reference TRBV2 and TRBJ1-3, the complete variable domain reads EPEVTQTPSHQVTQMGQEVILRCVPISNHLYFYWYRQILGQKVEFLVSFYNNEISEKSEIFDDQFSVERPDGSNFTLKIRSTKLEDSAMYFCASRRTGEGNTIYFGEGSWLTVV.

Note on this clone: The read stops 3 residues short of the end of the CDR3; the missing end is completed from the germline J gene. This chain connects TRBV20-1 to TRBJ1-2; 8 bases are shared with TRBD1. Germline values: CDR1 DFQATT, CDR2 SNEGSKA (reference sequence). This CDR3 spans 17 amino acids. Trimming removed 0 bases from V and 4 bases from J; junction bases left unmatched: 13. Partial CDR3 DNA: TGCAGTGCTAGAGATGCCCCCGGACAGGGTGCCTCCTATGGC. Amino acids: CSARDAPGQGASYG. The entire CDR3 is CSARDAPGQGASYGYTF.

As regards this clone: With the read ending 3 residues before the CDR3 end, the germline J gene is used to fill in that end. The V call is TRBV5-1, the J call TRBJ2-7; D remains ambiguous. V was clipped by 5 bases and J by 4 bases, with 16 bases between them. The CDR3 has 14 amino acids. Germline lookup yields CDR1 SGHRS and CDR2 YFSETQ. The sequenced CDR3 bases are TGCGCCAGCAGTCCGGAAGACTCGGTATACGAG. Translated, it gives CASSPEDSVYE. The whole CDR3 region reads CASSPEDSVYEQYF.

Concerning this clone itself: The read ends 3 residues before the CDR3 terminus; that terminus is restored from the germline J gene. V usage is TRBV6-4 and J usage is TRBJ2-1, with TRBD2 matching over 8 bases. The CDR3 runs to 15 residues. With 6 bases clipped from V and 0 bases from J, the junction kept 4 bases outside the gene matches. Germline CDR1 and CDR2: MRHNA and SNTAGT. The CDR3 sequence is CASRRLASSYNEQFF. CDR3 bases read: TGTGCCAGCAGGAGACTAGCGTCCTCCTACAATGAG.

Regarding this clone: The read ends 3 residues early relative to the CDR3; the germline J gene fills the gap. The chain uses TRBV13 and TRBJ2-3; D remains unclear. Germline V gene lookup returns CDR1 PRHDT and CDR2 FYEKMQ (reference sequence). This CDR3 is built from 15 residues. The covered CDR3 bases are TGTGCCAGCAGCTCCAGGCCTAATGAGTCGCCAACG. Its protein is CASSSRPNESPT. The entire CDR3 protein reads CASSSRPNESPTQYF.

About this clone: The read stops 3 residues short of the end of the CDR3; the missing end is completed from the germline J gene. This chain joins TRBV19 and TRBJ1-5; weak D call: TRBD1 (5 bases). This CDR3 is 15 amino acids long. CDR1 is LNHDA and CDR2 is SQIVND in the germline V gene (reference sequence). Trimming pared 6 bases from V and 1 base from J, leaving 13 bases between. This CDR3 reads CASRGGSPSNQPQHF. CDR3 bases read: TGTGCCAGTAGGGGGGGGAGCCCAAGCAATCAGCCC. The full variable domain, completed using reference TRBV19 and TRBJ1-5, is DGGITQSPKYLFRKEGQNVTLSCEQNLNHDAMYWYRQDPGQGLRLIYYSQIVNDFQKGDIAEGYSVSREKKESFPLTVTSAQKNPTAFYLCASRGGSPSNQPQHFGDGTRLSIL.

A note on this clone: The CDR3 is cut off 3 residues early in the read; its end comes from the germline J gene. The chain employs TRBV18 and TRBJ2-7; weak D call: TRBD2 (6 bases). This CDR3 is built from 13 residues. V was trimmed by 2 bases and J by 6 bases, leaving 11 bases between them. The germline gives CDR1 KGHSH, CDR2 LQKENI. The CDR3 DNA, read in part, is TGTGCCAGCTCACCAGGCGGGATCGGCGAG. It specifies CASSPGGIGE. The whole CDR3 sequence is CASSPGGIGEQYF. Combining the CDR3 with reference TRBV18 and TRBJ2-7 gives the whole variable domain NAGVMQNPRHLVRRRGQEARLRCSPMKGHSHVYWYRQLPEEGLKFMVYLQKENIIDESGMPKERFSAEFPKEGPSILRIQQVVRGDSAAYFCASSPGGIGEQYFGPGTRLTVT.

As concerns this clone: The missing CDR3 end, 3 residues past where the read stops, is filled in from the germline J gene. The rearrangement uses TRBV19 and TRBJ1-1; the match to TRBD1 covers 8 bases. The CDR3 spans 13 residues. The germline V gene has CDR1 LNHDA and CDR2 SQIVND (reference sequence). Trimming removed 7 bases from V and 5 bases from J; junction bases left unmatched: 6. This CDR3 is CASTSGGRTEAFF. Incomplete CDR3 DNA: TGTGCCAGTACCTCAGGGGGCCGAACTGAA.